This T cell receptor (beta chain) was sequenced for a study of identifying expanded T cells in peripheral blood. Study findings and constraints: Roughly two-week clone count variance significantly increased as total template count grew.

The CDR3 sequence is 15 residues long. The V end was cut by 6 bases, the J end by 1 base, with 15 bases between. Germline values: CDR1 SNHLY, CDR2 FYNNEI. The sample holds a few counts of this clone. Its antigen is undetermined. Using immunoSEQ multiplex PCR, the repertoire was profiled, and TCRdb retains in-frame clones only, with some absent. The data contain 80,000 or so clones, about four fifths of them singletons. The sequenced material came from blood. This receptor was taken from a person aged 18 to 69 in good health. The chain combines TRBV2 with TRBJ2-5; D call uncertain. The CDR3 DNA follows: TGTGCCAGCAGCCTAAATTCGGGCAGCCAAGAGACCCAGTACTTC. Translating gives CASSLNSGSQETQYF.